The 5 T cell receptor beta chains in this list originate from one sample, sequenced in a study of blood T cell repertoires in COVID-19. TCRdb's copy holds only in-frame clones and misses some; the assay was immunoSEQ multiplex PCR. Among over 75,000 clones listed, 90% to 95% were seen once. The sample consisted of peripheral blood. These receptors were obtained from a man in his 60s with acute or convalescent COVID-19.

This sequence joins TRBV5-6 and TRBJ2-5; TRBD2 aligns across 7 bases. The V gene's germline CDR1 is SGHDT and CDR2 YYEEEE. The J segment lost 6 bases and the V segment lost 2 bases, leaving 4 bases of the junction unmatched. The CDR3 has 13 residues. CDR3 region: CASSFAGEQTQYF. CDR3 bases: TGTGCCAGCAGCTTCGCGGGAGAACAGACCCAGTACTTC.

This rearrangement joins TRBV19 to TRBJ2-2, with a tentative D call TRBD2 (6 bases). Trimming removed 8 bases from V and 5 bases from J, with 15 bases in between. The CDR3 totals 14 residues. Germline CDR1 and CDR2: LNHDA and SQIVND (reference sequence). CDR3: CASSKSGLTGELFF. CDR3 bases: TGTGCCAGTTCGAAGAGCGGGTTAACCGGGGAGCTGTTTTTT.

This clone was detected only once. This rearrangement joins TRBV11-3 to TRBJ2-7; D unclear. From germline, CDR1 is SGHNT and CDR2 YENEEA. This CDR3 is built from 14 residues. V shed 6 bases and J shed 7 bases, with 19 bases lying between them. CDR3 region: CASSPGGFMKEQYF. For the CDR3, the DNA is TGTGCCAGCAGTCCGGGTGGTTTTATGAAGGAGCAGTACTTC.

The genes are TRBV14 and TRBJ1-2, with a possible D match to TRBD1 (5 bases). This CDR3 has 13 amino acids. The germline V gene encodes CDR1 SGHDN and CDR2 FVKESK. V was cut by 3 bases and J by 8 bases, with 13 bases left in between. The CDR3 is CASSQVTASGYTF. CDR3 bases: TGTGCCAGCAGCCAGGTGACAGCGAGCGGCTACACCTTC.

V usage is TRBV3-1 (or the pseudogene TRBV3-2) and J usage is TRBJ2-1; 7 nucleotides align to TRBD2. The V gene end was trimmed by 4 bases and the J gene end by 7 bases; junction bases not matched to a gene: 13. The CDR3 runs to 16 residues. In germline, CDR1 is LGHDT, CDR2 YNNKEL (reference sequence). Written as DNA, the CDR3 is TGTGCCAGCAGCCCCGGAGGACTAGGCGAGGAGAATGAGCAGTTCTTC. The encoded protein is CASSPGGLGEENEQFF.